This T cell receptor beta chain was documented in a study of vaccination effects on CD4 cells after COVID-19. The assay was immunoSEQ multiplex PCR, and TCRdb's table has in-frame clones only and misses some. The top ten hold 5% to 6.5% of the sample, which has 50,000 or so clones, 67% seen once. This clone appeared a few times. Its specificity is unknown. Whole-study findings and limits: Late after vaccination, infection- and vaccine-induced clones showed marked clonal contraction.

The culture ran for nine to eleven days, and then CD4+ T cells were isolated. Germline values: CDR1 GTSNPN, CDR2 SVGIG (reference sequence). V lost 0 bases, J lost 4 bases, and 5 bases lay in between. The CDR3 covers 12 residues. The rearrangement uses TRBV30 and TRBJ2-3, with D unclear. This receptor was taken from a human donor who received a COVID-19 vaccine. Source: CD4+ T cells from PBMCs cultured without peptide, taken before COVID-19 vaccination. The CDR3 DNA sequence: TGTGCCTGGAGTGTATTCGCAGATACGCAGTATTTT. Protein sequence: CAWSVFADTQYF.